One T cell receptor beta chain is described in this entry. Its specificity is not known. The entry originates in a study of cytomegalovirus exposure and HLA in healthy donors. Study observations and caveats: Diagnosis of cytomegalovirus status made by the classifier reportedly showed high specificity and sensitivity.

In the PCR, 60 Vbeta and 13 Jbeta primers were used. Original data processing: Roughly 10 million shared chains were among the roughly 80 million unique TCR beta chains that a later analysis counted. Profiled with immunoSEQ multiplex PCR; TCRdb holds only in-frame clones, not every one. The D gene and trimming were derived from the DNA, and the V and J assignments and clone size from that table. This table holds about 220,000 clones, about 77% found once. The specimen was PBMCs. This receptor was obtained from a woman in her 30s in good health and CMV-seronegative.

In nucleotides, the CDR3 is TGTGCCAGCAGCGTCGGTCCCGGGGTGACTAGCGGACTTTACAATGAGCAGTTCTTC. It specifies CASSVGPGVTSGLYNEQFF. V gene TRBV9 combines with J gene TRBJ2-1; 9 bases are a match to TRBD2. V was clipped by 2 bases and J by 4 bases; unmatched bases: 16. The CDR3 covers 19 residues. Germline values: CDR1 SGDLS, CDR2 YYNGEE.